The present T cell receptor (beta chain) was sequenced within a study of control samples from healthy donors and cancer patients. The assay was immunoSEQ multiplex PCR, and TCRdb's table has in-frame clones only and misses some. The sample holds about 12,000 clones, roughly 90% seen once. Sequenced material: formalin-fixed, paraffin-embedded tissue. The TCR originated in a male donor with melanoma.

The CDR3 here is CASSYSGGNQPQHF. The CDR3 DNA sequence: TGTGCCAGCAGTTACTCAGGGGGCAATCAGCCCCAGCATTTT. The chain links TRBV6-5 to TRBJ1-5; D might be TRBD1 (5 bases). CDR3 length: 14 amino acids. Germline loops: CDR1 MNHEY, CDR2 SVGAGI. The V and J ends lost 0 bases and 2 bases respectively, with 5 bases between them.